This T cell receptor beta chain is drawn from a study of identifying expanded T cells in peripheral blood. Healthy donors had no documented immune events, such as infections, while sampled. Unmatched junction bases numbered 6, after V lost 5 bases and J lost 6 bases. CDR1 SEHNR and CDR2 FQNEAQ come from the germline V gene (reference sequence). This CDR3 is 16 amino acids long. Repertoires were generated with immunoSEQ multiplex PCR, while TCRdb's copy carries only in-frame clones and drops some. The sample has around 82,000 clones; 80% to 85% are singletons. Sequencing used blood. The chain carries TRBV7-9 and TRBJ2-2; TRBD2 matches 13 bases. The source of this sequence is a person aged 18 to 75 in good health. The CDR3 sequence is CASSRTSGSRPGELFF. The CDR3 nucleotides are TGTGCCAGCAGCCGGACTAGCGGGAGCCGCCCCGGGGAGCTGTTTTTT.